These 9 T cell receptor beta chains originate from one sample sequenced in a study of shared clonotypes between healthy human individuals. Some clones are missing from TCRdb's copy, which holds only in-frame ones; the method was immunoSEQ multiplex PCR. The sample records approximately 1.5 million clones, 97% to 99% being singletons. Input material: naive CD4+ T cells sorted from blood. Described subset: CD45RA+ positively selected. These TCRs come from a man aged 30 to 45 in good health.

The chain employs TRBV13 and TRBJ2-3, with 11 bases lining up with TRBD2. The V gene end was trimmed by 4 bases and the J gene end by 7 bases; junction bases not matched to a gene: 7. Germline-derived CDR1 and CDR2 are PRHDT and FYEKMQ (reference sequence). The CDR3 extends over 15 amino acids. The DNA for the CDR3 is TGTGCCAGCAGCTCAACTAGCGGGAGTCGATATACGCAGTATTTT. It specifies CASSSTSGSRYTQYF.

The chain is built from TRBV15 and TRBJ2-1; no clear D. Trimming stripped 1 base from V and 5 bases from J, with 18 bases between. Germline V gives CDR1 LNHNV, CDR2 YYDKDF (reference sequence). This CDR3 region has 17 residues. CDR3 nucleotide sequence: TGTGCCACCAGCAGAGGGCCCGAGTCGTCCTTCGACAATGAGCAGTTCTTC. This codes for CATSRGPESSFDNEQFF.

The J gene is TRBJ2-3, the V gene TRBV27, with TRBD2 matching over 9 bases. Trimming took 2 bases from V and 7 from J; bases not matched to a gene: 4. Germline assignment: CDR1 MNHEY and CDR2 SMNVEV (reference sequence). CDR3 length equals 14 residues. The CDR3 protein is CASSLAGGPNTQYF. CDR3 bases: TGTGCCAGCAGTTTAGCGGGAGGGCCCAATACGCAGTATTTT.

The chain uses TRBV5-4 and TRBJ2-1; tentatively, D is TRBD1 (7 bases). V lost 4 bases to trimming and J lost 3 bases, with 14 bases between them. The length of the CDR3 is 15 residues. Per germline, CDR1 SGHNT and CDR2 YYREEE (reference sequence). The DNA of the CDR3 is TGTGCCAGCAGCACCGGGACAGCGGGCTACAATGAGCAGTTCTTC. Encoded protein: CASSTGTAGYNEQFF.

The CDR3 is CASRTVGASTEAFF. The CDR3 region has the DNA TGTGCCAGCCGCACTGTAGGTGCATCCACTGAAGCTTTCTTT. The chain uses TRBV27 and TRBJ1-1; no clear D. Germline values: CDR1 MNHEY, CDR2 SMNVEV (reference sequence). The CDR3 runs to 14 residues. The germline V and J ends were trimmed by 8 bases and 4 bases, with 17 bases remaining between them.

V and J are TRBV27 and TRBJ1-5; unclear D gene. This CDR3 contains 15 residues. The V and J ends lost 6 bases and 7 bases respectively, with 19 bases between them. Germline CDR1 is MNHEY and CDR2 is SMNVEV (reference sequence). CDR3 coding DNA: TGTGCCAGCAGCACCGCACGAGGGTTAGGGCAGCCCCAGCATTTT. This sequence encodes CASSTARGLGQPQHF.

A note on this clone: At one end, the junction sequence differs from germline, possibly due to a read error. V usage is TRBV5-6 and J usage is TRBJ2-2; 9 nucleotides align to TRBD1. The CDR3 runs 16 residues. Per germline, CDR1 SGHDT and CDR2 YYEEEE. CDR3 sequence (DNA): TGTGCCAGCAGTTTGGACAGGGGAGCTCGGGGCGGGGAGCTGTTTTTT. Encoded protein: CASSLDRGARGGELFF.

The chain is built from TRBV5-4 and TRBJ1-5; no clear D. The length of the CDR3 is 13 residues. V dropped 7 bases and J dropped 2 bases, with 10 bases sitting between them. CDR1 and CDR2 (germline): SGHNT, YYREEE (reference sequence). The DNA for the CDR3 is TGTGCCAGCTCCATGAGGGGCAATCAGCCCCAGCATTTT. It encodes CASSMRGNQPQHF.

V gene TRBV19 combines with J gene TRBJ2-1, with D possibly TRBD2 on 6 matching bases. V was clipped by 3 bases and J by 0 bases, with 9 bases between them. CDR3 length: 15 residues. From germline, CDR1 is LNHDA and CDR2 SQIVND (reference sequence). This CDR3 reads CASSISGGSYNEQFF. CDR3 coding DNA: TGTGCCAGTAGTATTTCCGGGGGCTCCTACAATGAGCAGTTCTTC.